This passage covers 30 T cell receptor beta chains from one sample sequenced in a study of cytomegalovirus exposure and HLA in healthy donors. Researchers ran the PCR with 60 Vbeta and 13 Jbeta primers. Method: immunoSEQ multiplex PCR; TCRdb's copy keeps in-frame clones and lacks some. The profile covers some 150,000 clones, with about 80% appearing a single time and over 2% taken by the ten largest. The sample consisted of PBMCs. Every receptor here comes from a man aged 25 to 45 in good health and CMV-seronegative.

This clone was counted between two and nine times. V gene TRBV5-1 combines with J gene TRBJ2-1, with 14 bases that match TRBD2. V lost 4 bases, J lost 10 bases, and 7 bases stayed unmatched. CDR3 size: 15 residues. The germline CDR1 and CDR2 sequences are SGHRS and YFSETQ. CDR3 bases: TGCGCCAGCAGCGCCGGGACTAGCGGGAGTGACGAGCAGTTCTTC. Encoded protein: CASSAGTSGSDEQFF.

This chain links TRBV9 with TRBJ2-2, with TRBD1 matching 7 bases. Germline V gives CDR1 SGDLS, CDR2 YYNGEE. The V segment lost 2 bases and the J segment 7 bases; nucleotides outside the gene matches: 2. The CDR3 spans 13 residues. The CDR3 DNA follows: TGTGCCAGCAGCGTGACAGGGCGCGGGGAGCTGTTTTTT. This gives the protein CASSVTGRGELFF.

The chain couples TRBV6-5 to TRBJ1-6; 7 bases map to TRBD1. The CDR3 covers 15 residues. The junction had 10 bases not matched to a gene; V was cut back by 5 bases and J by 9 bases. Germline assignment: CDR1 MNHEY and CDR2 SVGAGI. CDR3 sequence reads: CASSPVEGAGSPLHF. CDR3 bases: TGTGCCAGCAGTCCTGTCGAGGGGGCTGGTTCACCCCTCCACTTT.

This rearrangement joins TRBV19 to TRBJ2-2; the D gene is possibly TRBD1 (5 bases). V was shortened by 3 bases and J by 4 bases, with 18 bases between the two germline ends. Germline V gene lookup returns CDR1 LNHDA and CDR2 SQIVND (reference sequence). This CDR3 has 17 amino acids. The CDR3 nucleotides are TGTGCCAGTAGTATTGGTTGGCAGGGTTCGGGCACCGGGGAGCTGTTTTTT. Translated, it gives CASSIGWQGSGTGELFF.

The genes are TRBV27 and TRBJ2-7; D is unclear. Germline V lookup: CDR1 MNHEY, CDR2 SMNVEV (reference sequence). This CDR3 contains 15 residues. V was shortened by 2 bases and J by 1 base, with 12 bases between the two germline ends. The DNA for the CDR3 is TGTGCCAGCAGTTTAATTTACAACCCTTCCTACGAGCAGTACTTC. Protein product: CASSLIYNPSYEQYF.

The rearrangement joins TRBV4-2 to TRBJ2-7; possibly TRBD1 for D (5 bases). The ends were cut back, 0 bases at V and 5 bases at J, with 8 bases in the middle. The CDR3 is 13 amino acids. Germline CDR1 LGHNA, CDR2 YNFKEQ. The CDR3 DNA reads TGTGCCAGCAGCCAAGAGAAGGGGCACGAGCAGTACTTC. Translated, it gives CASSQEKGHEQYF.

The chain uses TRBV6-1 and TRBJ1-2; unclear D gene. Per the germline V gene, CDR1 is MNHNS and CDR2 is SASEGT. The V and J ends lost 3 bases and 9 bases respectively, with 17 bases between them. This CDR3 has 14 amino acids. In DNA form, the CDR3 reads TGTGCCAGCAGTGAGGGAGGACCTCTGTCTAGCTACACCTTC. Translating gives CASSEGGPLSSYTF.

This rearrangement joins TRBV6-5 to TRBJ1-4; TRBD1 is a possible D gene (5 bases). The CDR3 is 15 residues long. Germline-derived CDR1 and CDR2 are MNHEY and SVGAGI. Between the trimmed V and J ends, which lost 5 bases and 7 bases, there was a span of 17 bases. The CDR3 nucleotides read TGTGCCAGCAGTGGTGCGGAGGGGAGGGCTGAAAAACTGTTTTTT. Encoded protein: CASSGAEGRAEKLFF.

This clone was picked up one time. The V call is TRBV2, the J call TRBJ2-7; D might be TRBD1 (8 bases). V was clipped by 4 bases and J by 6 bases, with 19 bases between them. The CDR3 is 15 residues long. Germline CDR1 SNHLY, CDR2 FYNNEI. The CDR3 sequence: CASSGRTGRATEQYF. The CDR3 nucleotides are TGTGCCAGCAGTGGGCGGACAGGGAGGGCGACCGAGCAGTACTTC. Looking up the rest from reference TRBV2 and TRBJ2-7 gives the full variable domain: EPEVTQTPSHQVTQMGQEVILRCVPISNHLYFYWYRQILGQKVEFLVSFYNNEISEKSEIFDDQFSVERPDGSNFTLKIRSTKLEDSAMYFCASSGRTGRATEQYFGPGTRLTVT.

This clone was observed a few times. V usage is TRBV18 and J usage is TRBJ2-5, with D tentatively TRBD2 (6 bases). This CDR3 comprises 13 residues. The V end was cut by 3 bases, the J end by 5 bases, with 10 bases between. Germline CDR1 is KGHSH and CDR2 is LQKENI. The chain's CDR3 is CASSPGLLETQYF. The CDR3 bases are TGTGCCAGCTCACCGGGACTGCTGGAGACCCAGTACTTC.

The chain couples TRBV5-8 to TRBJ1-5; weak D call: TRBD1 (6 bases). This CDR3 is built from 17 residues. Trimming shortened V by 2 bases and J by 5 bases, and 20 bases separated the two germline ends. Germline V gene data show CDR1 as SGHTS and CDR2 as YDEGEE. The CDR3 DNA reads TGTGCCAGCAGCTTCAGGGGTTCGGGGAGTAGGGATCAGCCCCAGCATTTT. Its translation: CASSFRGSGSRDQPQHF.

Of note for this clone: The junction and the germline gene differ at one end; a read error may be behind it. DNA of the CDR3: TGTGCCAGCAGTCCCGACAGGGTAGGAGGCTACCCCTTC. Translating gives CASSPDRVGGYPF. The chain couples TRBV28 to TRBJ1-2; the match to TRBD1 covers 7 bases. This CDR3 has 13 residues. CDR1 and CDR2 (germline): MDHEN, SYDVKM.

The V call is TRBV6-1, the J call TRBJ2-7; TRBD2 aligns across 12 bases. The CDR3 has 14 amino acids. The germline V gene has CDR1 MNHNS and CDR2 SASEGT. After removal of 4 bases from V and 12 bases from J, the junction contained 10 bases not matched to a gene. CDR3 region: CASSGGLAGGRRYF. The CDR3 DNA reads TGTGCCAGCAGTGGTGGGCTAGCGGGAGGGCGTCGGTACTTC.

This chain joins TRBV2 and TRBJ1-2; TRBD1 matches at 8 bases. Looked up from germline, CDR1 is SNHLY and CDR2 is FYNNEI. The CDR3 contains 13 residues. V lost 6 bases to trimming and J lost 4 bases; unmatched junction nucleotides: 4. CDR3 nucleotides: TGTGCCAGCAGACCACAGGGGGTCTATGGCTACACCTTC. It translates to CASRPQGVYGYTF.

The V gene is TRBV6-1, the J gene TRBJ2-3; TRBD2 aligns across 7 bases. The CDR3 loop spans 13 amino acids. J was trimmed by 6 bases and V by 5 bases; bases with no gene match: 5. Germline V gives CDR1 MNHNS, CDR2 SASEGT. CDR3 nucleotide sequence: TGTGCCAGCAGTATGGGGGGGACGGATACGCAGTATTTT. Protein sequence: CASSMGGTDTQYF.

This chain connects TRBV5-1 to TRBJ1-2, with a tentative D call TRBD1 (5 bases). Germline V CDR1 and CDR2: SGHRS, YFSETQ. Trimming pared 0 bases from V and 1 base from J, leaving 13 bases between. This CDR3 is 16 amino acids long. The CDR3 loop is CASSLEGVRNNYGYTF. DNA for the CDR3: TGCGCCAGCAGCTTGGAAGGGGTCCGGAATAACTATGGCTACACCTTC.

CDR3 sequence: CASSLSSGSYEQYF. CDR3 nucleotides: TGCGCCAGCAGCTTGAGCAGCGGGAGCTACGAGCAGTACTTC. The chain recombines TRBV5-1 with TRBJ2-7; TRBD2 matches at 8 bases. The CDR3 is made up of 14 amino acids. The V gene's germline CDR1 is SGHRS and CDR2 YFSETQ. Germline trimming cut 1 base from V and 3 bases from J; bases unmatched to any gene: 3.

The gene calls are TRBV30 and TRBJ2-3; TRBD2 agrees at 7 bases. The CDR3 has 17 residues. CDR1 GTSNPN and CDR2 SVGIG come from the germline V gene (reference sequence). Germline trimming cut 4 bases from V and 0 bases from J; bases unmatched to any gene: 13. The CDR3: CAWTNIKLATSTDTQYF. CDR3 nucleotides: TGTGCCTGGACCAATATTAAACTAGCGACAAGCACAGATACGCAGTATTTT.

This chain joins TRBV5-1 and TRBJ1-1, with a possible D match to TRBD1 (6 bases). CDR3 length: 12 residues. CDR1 and CDR2 (germline): SGHRS, YFSETQ. Trimming stripped 4 bases from V and 10 bases from J, with 14 bases between. The CDR3 DNA follows: TGCGCCAGCAGCCAGGGGCCATCAAGAGCTTTCTTT. Translating gives CASSQGPSRAFF.

The chain joins TRBV30 to TRBJ2-7; TRBD1 is a possible D gene (5 bases). The V end lost 3 bases, the J end lost 3 bases, and 15 bases lay between the germline ends. Germline V gene sequence: CDR1 GTSNPN, CDR2 SVGIG (reference sequence). This CDR3 is 14 amino acids long. As DNA, the CDR3 is TGTGCCTGGAGAGAGGAAGGGGCACACTACGAGCAGTACTTC. It codes for CAWREEGAHYEQYF.

The V and J genes are TRBV6-5 and TRBJ2-7; 8 bases map to TRBD2. The CDR3 totals 16 residues. V shed 2 bases and J 1 base; nucleotides not matched to a gene: 7. Germline V CDR1 and CDR2: MNHEY, SVGAGI. CDR3 sequence: CASSYAGRGGSYEQYF. The CDR3 DNA sequence: TGTGCCAGCAGTTACGCCGGCCGGGGGGGATCCTACGAGCAGTACTTC.

The chain couples TRBV6-1 to TRBJ1-2, with 7 nucleotides matching TRBD1. Germline CDR1 is MNHNS and CDR2 is SASEGT. The CDR3 has 14 amino acids. Trimming removed 3 bases from V and 6 bases from J; junction bases left unmatched: 7. DNA of the CDR3: TGTGCCAGCAGTGACAGGGGGTACGTTAATGGCTACACCTTC. Translating gives CASSDRGYVNGYTF.

The chain combines TRBV28 with TRBJ1-2; no reliable D call. Germline loops: CDR1 MDHEN, CDR2 SYDVKM. There are 11 residues in the CDR3. Between the trimmed V and J ends, which lost 2 bases and 5 bases, there was a span of 3 bases. The CDR3 protein is CASSLLYGYTF. Written as DNA, the CDR3 is TGTGCCAGCAGTTTACTTTATGGCTACACCTTC.

J is TRBJ2-1 and V is TRBV4-1; no definite D call. The CDR3 contains 13 residues. The V and J ends lost 3 bases and 8 bases respectively, with 11 bases between them. The germline V gene encodes CDR1 MGHRA and CDR2 YSYEKL. DNA of the CDR3: TGCGCCAGCAGCCAGAGGCAGAGTTATGAGCAGTTCTTC. Residues: CASSQRQSYEQFF.

The chain links TRBV28 to TRBJ2-1, with 10 positions matching TRBD2. The V and J ends lost 5 bases and 9 bases, in that order; junction bases with no gene match: 7. The CDR3 extends over 14 amino acids. The germline V gene encodes CDR1 MDHEN and CDR2 SYDVKM. CDR3 residues: CASSVLRLAGEQFF. DNA for the CDR3: TGTGCCAGCAGTGTTTTGAGACTAGCGGGTGAGCAGTTCTTC.

The chain uses TRBV2 and TRBJ2-7; TRBD1 aligns across 9 bases. Losses at the gene ends were 5 bases for V and 9 bases for J; bases not matched to a gene: 14. The germline CDR1 and CDR2 sequences are SNHLY and FYNNEI. The CDR3 contains 15 residues. The CDR3 reads CASSSQTGGPTAQYF. The CDR3 nucleotides read TGTGCCAGCAGTTCTCAGACAGGGGGACCTACGGCGCAGTACTTC.

This clone was seen a single time. The chain has TRBV18 and TRBJ2-2; D is unresolved. The V end lost 4 bases, the J end lost 6 bases, and 12 bases lay between the germline ends. The CDR3 loop spans 14 amino acids. Germline V CDR1 and CDR2: KGHSH, LQKENI. The CDR3 is CASSRAELAGELFF. The CDR3 DNA reads as TGTGCCAGCTCACGTGCGGAGTTGGCCGGGGAGCTGTTTTTT.

This clone was found once. This rearrangement joins TRBV6-1 to TRBJ2-3, with TRBD1 matching 9 bases. The CDR3 consists of 15 residues. Germline CDR1 reads MNHNS; CDR2 reads SASEGT. Trimming cost V 4 bases and J 2 bases; bases outside gene matches: 4. The chain's CDR3 is CASSVTGGYTDTQYF. In DNA, the CDR3 is TGTGCCAGCAGTGTAACAGGGGGCTACACAGATACGCAGTATTTT.

The rearrangement joins TRBV6-1 to TRBJ2-2; D possibly corresponds to TRBD2 (6 bases). Germline loops: CDR1 MNHNS, CDR2 SASEGT. V was clipped by 7 bases and J by 1 base, with 13 bases between them. The CDR3 runs to 15 residues. The CDR3 is CASTQAGRNTGELFF. The CDR3 nucleotides read TGTGCCAGCACTCAGGCGGGGAGGAACACCGGGGAGCTGTTTTTT.

J is TRBJ2-1 and V is TRBV19; 8 nucleotides align to TRBD1. The CDR3 contains 15 residues. Looked up from germline, CDR1 is LNHDA and CDR2 is SQIVND (reference sequence). Germline trimming cut 6 bases from V and 7 bases from J; bases unmatched to any gene: 11. The CDR3 DNA is TGTGCCAGTAGGACGGACAGGGAGGTGCGGAATGAGCAGTTCTTC. Translated: CASRTDREVRNEQFF.